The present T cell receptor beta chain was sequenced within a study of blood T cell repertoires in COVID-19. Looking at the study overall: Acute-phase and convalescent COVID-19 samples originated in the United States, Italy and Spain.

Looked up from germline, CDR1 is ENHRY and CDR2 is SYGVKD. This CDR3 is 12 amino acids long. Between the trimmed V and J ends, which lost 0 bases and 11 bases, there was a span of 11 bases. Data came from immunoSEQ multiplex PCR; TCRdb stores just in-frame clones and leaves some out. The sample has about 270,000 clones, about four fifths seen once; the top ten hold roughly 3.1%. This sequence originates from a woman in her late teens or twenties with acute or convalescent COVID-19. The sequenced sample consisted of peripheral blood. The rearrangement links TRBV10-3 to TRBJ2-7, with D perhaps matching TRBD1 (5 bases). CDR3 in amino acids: CAISESGAGKYF. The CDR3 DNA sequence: TGTGCCATCAGTGAGTCTGGGGCAGGAAAGTACTTC.